These T cell receptor beta chains were read from a single sample in a study of human thymus T cells. Method: immunoSEQ multiplex PCR; TCRdb's copy keeps in-frame clones and lacks some. There are 60,000 to 75,000 clones in the sample; approximately 95% occur only once, and 0.03% to 0.035% lies in the top ten. The sequencing sample was made of thymus tissue. These receptors all stem from a girl less than two years old with a congenital heart defect but otherwise immunologically healthy. CDR3s include the opening cysteine and the closing phenylalanine or tryptophan. The order of the fields is V gene, clone size, D gene, J gene, CDR3 DNA, CDR3 protein. The D gene is left open where the match is weak. Rows give clone size only sometimes, using once, few, many, or a class for an expanded clone.

TRBV18	.	TRBD1	TRBJ1-1	TGTGCCAGCTCACCCCCTCCGACAGGGTTAAACACTGAAGCTTTCTTT	CASSPPPTGLNTEAFF
TRBV7-2	.	.	TRBJ2-3	TGTGCCAGCAGCTCAGGAGGGCGGGGCACAGATACGCAGTATTTT	CASSSGGRGTDTQYF
TRBV11-2	.	TRBD2	TRBJ2-5	TGTGCCAGCAGCTTAATCGGGCGGGAGTTTCGAGAGACCCAGTACTTC	CASSLIGREFRETQYF
TRBV6-5	.	TRBD2	TRBJ2-5	TGTGCCAGCAGTTACTTCGGGGGGCAAGAGACCCAGTACTTC	CASSYFGGQETQYF
TRBV6-1	.	.	TRBJ2-5	TGTGCCAGCACTGTAACAACAGGCCAGACCCAGTACTTC	CASTVTTGQTQYF
TRBV4-2	.	.	TRBJ2-1	TGTGCCAGCAGCCAAGAGGTCCAGCCGAAAGACAATGAGCAGTTCTTC	CASSQEVQPKDNEQFF
TRBV6-1	.	.	TRBJ1-4	TGTGCCAGCAGTGAGACCCTGAAAGAACTGTTTTTT	CASSETLKELFF
TRBV19	.	.	TRBJ1-1	TGTGCCAGTAGTATAGTGCAATCGGGGTATGGCACTGAAGCTTTCTTT	CASSIVQSGYGTEAFF
TRBV5-1	.	.	TRBJ1-2	TGCGCCAGCAGCAGAGACAACTATGGCTACACCTTC	CASSRDNYGYTF
TRBV5-6	once	.	TRBJ1-4	TGTGCCAGCAGCTTCGGTGCAGATGAAAAACTGTTTTTT	CASSFGADEKLFF
TRBV5-4	.	.	TRBJ1-1	TGTGCCAGCAGCTTGGACGAGTTCAGGGTAACCACTGAAGCTTTCTTT	CASSLDEFRVTTEAFF
TRBV6-5	.	.	TRBJ2-7	TGTGCCAGCAGTTACTCGACGCCCATCTCCTACGAGCAGTACTTC	CASSYSTPISYEQYF
TRBV18	.	TRBD1	TRBJ1-4	TGTGCCAGCTCACCGACAGGGGGCTGTGAAAAACTGTTTTTT	CASSPTGGCEKLFF
TRBV5-4	.	TRBD2	TRBJ2-1	TGTGCCAGCAGCTTTAGCGGGGGGGCTGACAATGAGCAGTTCTTC	CASSFSGGADNEQFF
TRBV4-1	.	TRBD2	TRBJ2-3	TGCGCCAGCAGCCAAGAGGGGCCAGTGGGGACTAGCGGTAGAGATACGCAGTATTTT	CASSQEGPVGTSGRDTQYF